This T cell receptor beta chain was profiled in a study of CD8 T cells in ankylosing spondylitis. Quantitative 5'-RACE with molecular barcodes was used to make the TCR beta libraries. TCRdb recomputed calls from the 5' RACE reads with MiXCR, one row per CDR3 protein. The sample holds about 100,000 distinct CDR3 sequences, about 25% seen once. General study results and limits: Ankylosing spondylitis blood seemed to carry a telltale TCR beta motif made of fewer than 10 highly homologous variants. Researchers report that disease-linked clones proved CD8+ and relatively rare in peripheral blood. From matched ankylosing spondylitis synovial fluid, disease-linked clones were reportedly recovered at significantly enriched levels.

CDR1 and CDR2 from the germline V gene are LGHDT and YNNKEL (reference sequence). The CDR3 covers 15 residues. Trimming removed 0 bases at V and 2 bases at J, with 10 bases between. This clonotype has a count of ten or more. Its antigen is unknown. V gene TRBV3-1 combines with J gene TRBJ2-5; D is perhaps TRBD1 or TRBD2 (5 bases each). This clonotype was obtained from a male donor with ankylosing spondylitis. The sample was synovial fluid, either unsorted or a sorted T cell fraction (not recorded which). The CDR3 spells CASSQERGAQETQYF. CDR3 bases: TGTGCCAGCAGCCAAGAGAGGGGAGCGCAAGAGACCCAGTACTTC.